This TCR beta chain was sequenced during a study of blood T cell repertoires in COVID-19. Repertoires were generated with immunoSEQ multiplex PCR, while TCRdb's copy carries only in-frame clones and drops some. The sample shows roughly 180,000 clones, roughly 81% of them seen only once. The sample was peripheral blood. This TCR came from a woman in her 40s with COVID-19, enrolled during active disease.

The CDR3 nucleotides are TGTGCCAGCAGCGACCCACAGGGGGCAAGCAATCAGCCCCAGCATTTT. Translating gives CASSDPQGASNQPQHF. V gene TRBV7-8 combines with J gene TRBJ1-5; 9 bases line up with TRBD1. The germline V gene encodes CDR1 SGHVS and CDR2 FQNEAQ. CDR3 length: 16 residues. The ends lost 5 bases at V and 1 base at J; junction bases unmatched: 6.